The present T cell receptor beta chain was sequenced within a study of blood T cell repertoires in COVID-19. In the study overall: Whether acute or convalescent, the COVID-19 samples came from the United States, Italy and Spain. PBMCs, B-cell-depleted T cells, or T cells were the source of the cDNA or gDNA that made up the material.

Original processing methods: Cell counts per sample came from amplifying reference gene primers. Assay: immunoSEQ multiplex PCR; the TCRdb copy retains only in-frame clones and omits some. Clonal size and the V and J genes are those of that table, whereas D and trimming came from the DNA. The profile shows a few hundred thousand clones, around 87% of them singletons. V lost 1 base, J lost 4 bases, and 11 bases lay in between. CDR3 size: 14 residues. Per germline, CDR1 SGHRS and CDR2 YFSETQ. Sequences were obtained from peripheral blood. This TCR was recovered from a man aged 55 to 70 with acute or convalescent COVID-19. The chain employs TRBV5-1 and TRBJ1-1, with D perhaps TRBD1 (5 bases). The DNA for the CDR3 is TGCGCCAGCAGCTTGCTGGGGGGTACCACTGAAGCTTTCTTT. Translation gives CASSLLGGTTEAFF.